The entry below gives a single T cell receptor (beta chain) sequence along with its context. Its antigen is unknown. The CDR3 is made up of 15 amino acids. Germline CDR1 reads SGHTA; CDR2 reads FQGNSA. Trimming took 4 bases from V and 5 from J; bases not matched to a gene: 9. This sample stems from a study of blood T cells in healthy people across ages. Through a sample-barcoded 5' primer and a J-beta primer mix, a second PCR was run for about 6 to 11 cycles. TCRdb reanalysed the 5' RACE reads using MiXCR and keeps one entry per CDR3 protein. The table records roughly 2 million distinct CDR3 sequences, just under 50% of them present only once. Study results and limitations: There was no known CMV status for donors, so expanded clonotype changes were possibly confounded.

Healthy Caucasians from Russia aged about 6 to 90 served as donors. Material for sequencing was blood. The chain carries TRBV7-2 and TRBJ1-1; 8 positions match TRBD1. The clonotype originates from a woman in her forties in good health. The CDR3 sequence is CASSSVTGGWTEAFF. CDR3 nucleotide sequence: TGTGCCAGCAGCTCAGTCACAGGGGGATGGACTGAAGCTTTCTTT.